Listed below are T cell receptor beta chains from one sample, sequenced in a study of PD-1 blockade in classical Hodgkin lymphoma. Repertoires were generated with immunoSEQ multiplex PCR, while TCRdb's copy carries only in-frame clones and drops some. The sample consists of roughly 150,000 clones, less than 80% of them appearing once. The input for sequencing was peripheral blood mononuclear cells (PBMCs), taken before the second cycle of nivolumab. All receptors come from a human donor with classical Hodgkin lymphoma. Each CDR3 is given with its conserved first and last residue. Each record gives: V gene, D gene, clone size, J gene, CDR3 DNA, CDR3 protein. D genes are given only for firm matches. Only some rows state a clone size, as once, few, many or a class for expanded clones.

>TRBV2|NA|NA|TRBJ1-2
TGTGCCAGCAGTGAAGACGGTAACTATGGCTACACCTTC
CASSEDGNYGYTF
>TRBV2|NA|few|TRBJ2-6
TGTGCCAGCAGTCAGGATACCGCCAACGTCCTGACTTTC
CASSQDTANVLTF
>TRBV9|NA|NA|TRBJ1-3
TGTGCCAGCGGGTCGGAGCTCTCTGGAAACACCATATATTTT
CASGSELSGNTIYF
>TRBV27|NA|few|TRBJ1-5
TGTGCCAGCAGCTTACAGGGACGGAGCAATCAGCCCCAGCATTTT
CASSLQGRSNQPQHF
>TRBV6-5|NA|NA|TRBJ2-5
TGTGCCAGCAGTTACCAGGGAGGAGAGACCCAGTACTTC
CASSYQGGETQYF
>TRBV28|NA|NA|TRBJ1-4
TGTGCCAGCAGTACTACCGGGACAAGAAATGAAAAACTGTTTTTT
CASSTTGTRNEKLFF
>TRBV12-2|NA|NA|TRBJ1-6
TGTGCAAGTCCGATAATCCTCCTGGACGGAGAAAATTCACCCCTCCACTTT
CASPIILLDGENSPLHF
>TRBV27|TRBD1|NA|TRBJ1-5
TGTGCCAGCAGTACATACGGACAGGGTGGCAATCAGCCCCAGCATTTT
CASSTYGQGGNQPQHF
>TRBV18|NA|NA|TRBJ1-2
TGTGCCAGCTCACCGATACCCGGCCATCGGAATGGCTACACCTTC
CASSPIPGHRNGYTF
>TRBV7-2|NA|NA|TRBJ1-2
TGTGCCAGCAGCGACAGCCCACGGGGGACCTATGGCTACACCTTC
CASSDSPRGTYGYTF
>TRBV19|NA|once|TRBJ1-6
TGTGCCAGTGTCGACAGAATTAATTCACCCCTCCACTTT
CASVDRINSPLHF
>TRBV7-9|TRBD1|NA|TRBJ2-7
TGTGCCAGCAGCTTAGGTCGGCAGGGGGCTAACTACGAGCAGTACTTC
CASSLGRQGANYEQYF
>TRBV4-2|NA|NA|TRBJ2-2
TGTGCCAGCAGCCAAGTGGGAACGGAACGAACCGGGGAGCTGTTTTTT
CASSQVGTERTGELFF
>TRBV4-1|TRBD1|NA|TRBJ2-3
TGCGCCAGCAGCCAAGATCGGGGACAGGGCGGAGATACGCAGTATTTT
CASSQDRGQGGDTQYF
>TRBV11-2|TRBD2|few|TRBJ2-2
TGTGCCAGCAGCTTAGTGGTCCTAGCGGGAGTGGACACCGGGGAGCTGTTTTTT
CASSLVVLAGVDTGELFF
>TRBV18|NA|many|TRBJ2-3
TGTGCCAGCTCACCAATGGTTAAGAGCCGCACAGATACGCAGTATTTT
CASSPMVKSRTDTQYF